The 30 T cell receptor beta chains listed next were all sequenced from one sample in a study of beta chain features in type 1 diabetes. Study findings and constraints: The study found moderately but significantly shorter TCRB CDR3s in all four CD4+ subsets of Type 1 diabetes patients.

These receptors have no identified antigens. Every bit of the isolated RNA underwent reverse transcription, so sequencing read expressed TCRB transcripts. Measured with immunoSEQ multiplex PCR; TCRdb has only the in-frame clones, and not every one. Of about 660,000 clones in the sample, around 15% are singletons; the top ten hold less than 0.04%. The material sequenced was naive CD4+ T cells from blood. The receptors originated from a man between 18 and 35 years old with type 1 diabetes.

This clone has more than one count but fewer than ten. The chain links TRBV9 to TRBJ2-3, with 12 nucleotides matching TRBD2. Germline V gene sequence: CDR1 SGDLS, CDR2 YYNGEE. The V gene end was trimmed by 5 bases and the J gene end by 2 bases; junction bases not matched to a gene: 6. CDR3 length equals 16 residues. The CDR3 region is CASSSSGGAATDTQYF. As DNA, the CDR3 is TGTGCCAGCAGTTCTAGCGGGGGGGCTGCCACAGATACGCAGTATTTT. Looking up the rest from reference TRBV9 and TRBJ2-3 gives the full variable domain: DSGVTQTPKHLITATGQRVTLRCSPRSGDLSVYWYQQSLDQGLQFLIQYYNGEERAKGNILERFSAQQFPDLHSELNLSSLELGDSALYFCASSSSGGAATDTQYFGPGTRLTVL.

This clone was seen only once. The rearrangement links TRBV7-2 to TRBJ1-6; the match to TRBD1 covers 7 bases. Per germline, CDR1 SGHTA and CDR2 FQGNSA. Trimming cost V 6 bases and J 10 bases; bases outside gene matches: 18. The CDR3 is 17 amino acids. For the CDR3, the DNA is TGTGCCAGCAGTTTCATCCCGACAGGGAGCGTACCATCACCCCTCCACTTT. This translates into CASSFIPTGSVPSPLHF.

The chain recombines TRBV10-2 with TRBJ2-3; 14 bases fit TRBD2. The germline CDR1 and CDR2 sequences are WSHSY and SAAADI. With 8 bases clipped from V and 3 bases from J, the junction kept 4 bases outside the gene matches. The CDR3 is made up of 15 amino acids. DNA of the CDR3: TGCGCCAGCCGCGGGACTAGCGGGGGAACAGATACGCAGTATTTT. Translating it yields CASRGTSGGTDTQYF.

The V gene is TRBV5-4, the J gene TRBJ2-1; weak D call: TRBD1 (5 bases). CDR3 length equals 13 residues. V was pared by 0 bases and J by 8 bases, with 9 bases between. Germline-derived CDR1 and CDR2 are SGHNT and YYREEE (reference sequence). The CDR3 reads CASSLAQGDEQFF. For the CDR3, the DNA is TGTGCCAGCAGCTTGGCGCAGGGCGATGAGCAGTTCTTC.

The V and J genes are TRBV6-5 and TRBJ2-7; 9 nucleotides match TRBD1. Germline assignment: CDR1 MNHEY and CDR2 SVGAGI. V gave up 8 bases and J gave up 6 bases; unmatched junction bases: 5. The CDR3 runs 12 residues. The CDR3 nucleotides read TGTGCCAGCCGAACAGGGGGCCGCGAGCAGTACTTC. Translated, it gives CASRTGGREQYF.

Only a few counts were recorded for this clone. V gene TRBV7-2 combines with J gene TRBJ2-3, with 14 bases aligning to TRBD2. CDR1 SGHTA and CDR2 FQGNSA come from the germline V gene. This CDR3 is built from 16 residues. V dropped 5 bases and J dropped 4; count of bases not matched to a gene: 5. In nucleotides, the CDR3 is TGTGCCAGCAGCCAGGGACTAGCGGGAGTGGCAGATACGCAGTATTTT. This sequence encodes CASSQGLAGVADTQYF.

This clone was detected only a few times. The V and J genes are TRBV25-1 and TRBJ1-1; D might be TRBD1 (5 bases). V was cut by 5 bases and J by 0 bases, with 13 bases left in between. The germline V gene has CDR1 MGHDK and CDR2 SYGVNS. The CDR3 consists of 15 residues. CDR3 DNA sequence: TGTGCCAGCAGTTCATTCAGACAGCTGAACACTGAAGCTTTCTTT. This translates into CASSSFRQLNTEAFF.

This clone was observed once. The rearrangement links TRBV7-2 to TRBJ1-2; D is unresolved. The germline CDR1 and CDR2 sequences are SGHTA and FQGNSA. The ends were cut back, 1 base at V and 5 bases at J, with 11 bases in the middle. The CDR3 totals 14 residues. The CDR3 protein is CASSLEAYSYGYTF. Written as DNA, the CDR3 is TGTGCCAGCAGCTTAGAAGCATATTCATATGGCTACACCTTC.

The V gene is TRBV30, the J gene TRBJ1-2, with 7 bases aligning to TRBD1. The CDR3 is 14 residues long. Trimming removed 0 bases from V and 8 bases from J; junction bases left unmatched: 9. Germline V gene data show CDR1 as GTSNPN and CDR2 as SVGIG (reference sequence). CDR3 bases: TGTGCCTGGAGTGTACAGGGGTCACGGAGAGGCTACACCTTC. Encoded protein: CAWSVQGSRRGYTF.

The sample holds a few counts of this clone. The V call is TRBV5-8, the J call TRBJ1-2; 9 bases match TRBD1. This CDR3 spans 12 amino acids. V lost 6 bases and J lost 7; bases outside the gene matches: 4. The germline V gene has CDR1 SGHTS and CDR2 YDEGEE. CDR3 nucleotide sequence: TGTGCCAGCACCCGGACAGGGGCTGGCTACACCTTC. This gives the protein CASTRTGAGYTF.

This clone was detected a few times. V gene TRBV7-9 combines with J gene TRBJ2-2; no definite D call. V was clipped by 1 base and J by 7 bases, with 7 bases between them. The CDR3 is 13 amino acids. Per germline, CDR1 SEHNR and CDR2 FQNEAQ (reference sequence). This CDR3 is CASSLVAGGELFF. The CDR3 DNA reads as TGTGCCAGCAGCTTAGTAGCCGGCGGGGAGCTGTTTTTT.

The CDR3 protein is CASRDDRQGRETQYF. The DNA of the CDR3 is TGTGCCAGCAGGGATGACAGGCAGGGACGAGAGACCCAGTACTTC. The chain joins TRBV2 to TRBJ2-5; a weak D match, TRBD1 (6 bases). Looked up from germline, CDR1 is SNHLY and CDR2 is FYNNEI. V lost 6 bases and J 4 bases, leaving 18 bases between the germline ends. This CDR3 is built from 15 residues.

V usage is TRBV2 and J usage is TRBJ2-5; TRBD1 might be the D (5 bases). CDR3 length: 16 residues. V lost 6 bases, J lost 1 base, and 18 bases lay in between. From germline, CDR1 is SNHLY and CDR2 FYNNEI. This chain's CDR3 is CASRVPKAGIQETQYF. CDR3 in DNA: TGTGCCAGCAGAGTGCCCAAGGCAGGGATCCAAGAGACCCAGTACTTC.

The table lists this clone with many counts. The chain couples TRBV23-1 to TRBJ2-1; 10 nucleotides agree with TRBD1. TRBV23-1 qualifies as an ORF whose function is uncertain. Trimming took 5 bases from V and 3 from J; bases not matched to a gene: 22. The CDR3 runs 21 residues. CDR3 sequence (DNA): TGCGCCAGCAGTGCTCACCTCGGGACAGGGGATGTAGCCTCGGGCTACAATGAGCAGTTCTTC. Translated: CASSAHLGTGDVASGYNEQFF.

CDR3 nucleotide sequence: TGTGCCAGCAGCGTAGAAGGCCACCGCTCGGCTGAAGCTTTCTTT. It is translated as CASSVEGHRSAEAFF. J is TRBJ1-1 and V is TRBV9; D gene uncertain. The V gene's germline CDR1 is SGDLS and CDR2 YYNGEE. Trimming took off 0 bases at V and 6 bases at J, with 15 bases between the two ends. The CDR3 totals 15 residues.

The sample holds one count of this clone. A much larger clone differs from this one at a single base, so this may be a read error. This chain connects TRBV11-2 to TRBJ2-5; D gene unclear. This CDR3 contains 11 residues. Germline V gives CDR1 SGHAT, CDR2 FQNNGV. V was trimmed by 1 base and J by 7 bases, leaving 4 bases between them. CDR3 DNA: TGTGCCAGCAGCTTAGGAGGGACCCAGTACTTC. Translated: CASSLGGTQYF. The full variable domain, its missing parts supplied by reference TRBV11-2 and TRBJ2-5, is EAGVAQSPRYKIIEKRQSVAFWCNPISGHATLYWYQQILGQGPKLLIQFQNNGVVDDSQLPKDRFSAERLKGVDSTLKIQPAKLEDSAVYLCASSLGGTQYFGPGTRLLVL.

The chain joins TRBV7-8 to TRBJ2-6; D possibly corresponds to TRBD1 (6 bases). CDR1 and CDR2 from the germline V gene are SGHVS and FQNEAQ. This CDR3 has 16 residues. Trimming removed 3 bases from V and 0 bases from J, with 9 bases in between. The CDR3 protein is CASSFGQSSGANVLTF. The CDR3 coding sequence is TGTGCCAGCAGCTTTGGACAGAGCTCTGGGGCCAACGTCCTGACTTTC.

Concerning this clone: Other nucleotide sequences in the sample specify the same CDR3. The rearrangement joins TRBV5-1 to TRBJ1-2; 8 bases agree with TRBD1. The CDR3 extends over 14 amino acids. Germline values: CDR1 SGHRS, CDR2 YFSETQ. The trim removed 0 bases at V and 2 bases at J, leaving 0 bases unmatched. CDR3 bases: TGCGCCAGCAGCTTGGGGGACAGGAACTATGGCTACACCTTC. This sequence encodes CASSLGDRNYGYTF.

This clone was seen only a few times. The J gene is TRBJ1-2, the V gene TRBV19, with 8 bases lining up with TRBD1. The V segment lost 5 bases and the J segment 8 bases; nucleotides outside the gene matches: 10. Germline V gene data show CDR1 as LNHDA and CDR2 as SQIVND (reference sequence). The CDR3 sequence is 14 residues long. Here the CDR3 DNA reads TGTGCCAGTAGTCCACAGGGGGATATATTGGGCTACACCTTC. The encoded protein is CASSPQGDILGYTF.

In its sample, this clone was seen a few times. The CDR3, as DNA: TGTGCCTCCCCAAAGGAACGGTATAGCAATCAGCCCCAGCATTTT. Its protein is CASPKERYSNQPQHF. The chain is built from TRBV30 and TRBJ1-5; D remains ambiguous. Trimming shortened V by 7 bases and J by 0 bases, and 16 bases separated the two germline ends. Germline values: CDR1 GTSNPN, CDR2 SVGIG (reference sequence). The CDR3 contains 15 residues.

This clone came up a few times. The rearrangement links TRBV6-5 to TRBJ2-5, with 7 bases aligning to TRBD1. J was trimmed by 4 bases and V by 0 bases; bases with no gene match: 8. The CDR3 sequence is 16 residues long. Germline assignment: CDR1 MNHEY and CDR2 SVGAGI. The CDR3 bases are TGTGCCAGCAGTTACTCCGTTAACAGGGGATTAGAGACCCAGTACTTC. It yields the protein CASSYSVNRGLETQYF.

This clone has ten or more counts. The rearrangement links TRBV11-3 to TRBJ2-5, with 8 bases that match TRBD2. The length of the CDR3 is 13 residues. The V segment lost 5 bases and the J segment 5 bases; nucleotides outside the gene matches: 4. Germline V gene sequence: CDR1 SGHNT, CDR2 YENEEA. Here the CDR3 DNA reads TGTGCCAGCAGCCGAGCGGGAGAGGAGACCCAGTACTTC. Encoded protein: CASSRAGEETQYF.

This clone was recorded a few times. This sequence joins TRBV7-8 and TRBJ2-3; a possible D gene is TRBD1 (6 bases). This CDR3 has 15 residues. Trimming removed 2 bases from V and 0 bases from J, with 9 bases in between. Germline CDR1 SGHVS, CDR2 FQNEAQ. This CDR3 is CASSLRGSSTDTQYF. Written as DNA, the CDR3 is TGTGCCAGCAGCTTAAGGGGGTCTAGCACAGATACGCAGTATTTT.

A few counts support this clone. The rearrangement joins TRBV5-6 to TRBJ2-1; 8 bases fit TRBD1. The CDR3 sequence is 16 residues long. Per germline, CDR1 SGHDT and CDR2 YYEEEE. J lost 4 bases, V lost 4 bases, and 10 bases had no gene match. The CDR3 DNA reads TGTGCCAGCAGCCTCGACACAGGGGGTATTTACAATGAGCAGTTCTTC. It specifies CASSLDTGGIYNEQFF.

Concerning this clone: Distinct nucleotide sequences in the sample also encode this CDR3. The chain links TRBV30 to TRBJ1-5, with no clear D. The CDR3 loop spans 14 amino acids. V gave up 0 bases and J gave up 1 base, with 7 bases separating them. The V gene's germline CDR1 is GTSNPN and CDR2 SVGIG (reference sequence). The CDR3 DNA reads TGTGCCTGGAGTGTAGGAGGGAGCAATCAGCCCCAGCATTTT. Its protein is CAWSVGGSNQPQHF.

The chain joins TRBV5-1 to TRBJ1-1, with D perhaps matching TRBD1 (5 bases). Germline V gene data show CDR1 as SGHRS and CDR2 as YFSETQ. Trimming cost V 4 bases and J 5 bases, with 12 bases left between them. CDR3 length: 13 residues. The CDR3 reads CASSPGLGTEAFF. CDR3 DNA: TGCGCCAGCAGCCCAGGGTTGGGAACTGAAGCTTTCTTT.

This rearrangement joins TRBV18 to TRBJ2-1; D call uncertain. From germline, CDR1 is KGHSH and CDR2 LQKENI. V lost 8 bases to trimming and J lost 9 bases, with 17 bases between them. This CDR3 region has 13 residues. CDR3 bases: TGTGCCAGCGATGCCGTAGATTTTGGTGAGCAGTTCTTC. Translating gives CASDAVDFGEQFF.

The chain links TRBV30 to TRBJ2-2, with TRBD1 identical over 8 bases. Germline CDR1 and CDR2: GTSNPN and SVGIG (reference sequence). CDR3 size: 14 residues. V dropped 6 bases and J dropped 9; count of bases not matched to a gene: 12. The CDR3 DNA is TGTGCCTGTTCGACAGGGGTTACCCTGAGGGAGCTGTTTTTT. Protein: CACSTGVTLRELFF.

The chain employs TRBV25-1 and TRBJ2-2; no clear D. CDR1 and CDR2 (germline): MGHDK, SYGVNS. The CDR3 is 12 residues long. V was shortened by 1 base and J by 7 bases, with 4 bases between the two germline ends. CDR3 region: CASSESDGELFF. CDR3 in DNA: TGTGCCAGCAGTGAATCAGACGGGGAGCTGTTTTTT.

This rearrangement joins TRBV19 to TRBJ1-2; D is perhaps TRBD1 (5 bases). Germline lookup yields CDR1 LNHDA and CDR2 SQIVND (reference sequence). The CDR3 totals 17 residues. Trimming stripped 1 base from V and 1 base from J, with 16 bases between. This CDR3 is CASSIGLQEILNYGYTF. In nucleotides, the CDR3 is TGTGCCAGTAGTATAGGCCTACAGGAGATTCTTAACTATGGCTACACCTTC. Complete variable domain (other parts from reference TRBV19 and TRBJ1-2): DGGITQSPKYLFRKEGQNVTLSCEQNLNHDAMYWYRQDPGQGLRLIYYSQIVNDFQKGDIAEGYSVSREKKESFPLTVTSAQKNPTAFYLCASSIGLQEILNYGYTFGSGTRLTVV.